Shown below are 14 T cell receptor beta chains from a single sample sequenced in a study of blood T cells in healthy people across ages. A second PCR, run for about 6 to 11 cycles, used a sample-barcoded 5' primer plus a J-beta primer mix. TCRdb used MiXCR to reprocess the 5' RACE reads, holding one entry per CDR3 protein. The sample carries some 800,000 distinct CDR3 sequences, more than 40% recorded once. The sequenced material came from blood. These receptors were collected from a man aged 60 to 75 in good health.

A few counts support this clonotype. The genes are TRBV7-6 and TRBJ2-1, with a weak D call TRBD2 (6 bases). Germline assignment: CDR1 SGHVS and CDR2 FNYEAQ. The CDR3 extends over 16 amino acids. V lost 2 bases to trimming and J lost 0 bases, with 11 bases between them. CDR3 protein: CASSLRERVSYNEQFF. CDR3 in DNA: TGTGCCAGCAGCTTACGAGAGCGGGTCTCCTACAATGAGCAGTTCTTC.

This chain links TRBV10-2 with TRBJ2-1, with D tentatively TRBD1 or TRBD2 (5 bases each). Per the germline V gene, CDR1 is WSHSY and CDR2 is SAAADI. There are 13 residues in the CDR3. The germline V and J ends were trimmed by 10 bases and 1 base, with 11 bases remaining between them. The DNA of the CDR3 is TGCGCCATGGGGGACGGATCCTACAATGAGCAGTTCTTC. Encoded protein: CAMGDGSYNEQFF.

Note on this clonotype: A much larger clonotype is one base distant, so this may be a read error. CDR3 DNA: TGTGCCATCAGGGAAAGATCAGGGGGCAGCTCCTACGATGAGCAGTTCTTC. It translates to CAIRERSGGSSYDEQFF. The chain employs TRBV10-3 and TRBJ2-1; 8 bases align to TRBD1. This CDR3 has 17 amino acids. Germline V gene data show CDR1 as ENHRY and CDR2 as SYGVKD.

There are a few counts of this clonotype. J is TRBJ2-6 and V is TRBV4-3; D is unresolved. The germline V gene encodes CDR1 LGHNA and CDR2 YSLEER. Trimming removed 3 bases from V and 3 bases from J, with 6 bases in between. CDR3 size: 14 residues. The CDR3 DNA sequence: TGCGCCAGCAGCCATCGAGGTGGGGCCAACGTCCTGACTTTC. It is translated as CASSHRGGANVLTF.

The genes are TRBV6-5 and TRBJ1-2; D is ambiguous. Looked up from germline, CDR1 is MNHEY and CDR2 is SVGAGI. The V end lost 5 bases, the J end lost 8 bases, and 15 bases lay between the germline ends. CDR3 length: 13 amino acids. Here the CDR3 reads CASSEGPRWGYTF. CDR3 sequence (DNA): TGTGCCAGCAGTGAGGGCCCCCGGTGGGGCTACACCTTC.

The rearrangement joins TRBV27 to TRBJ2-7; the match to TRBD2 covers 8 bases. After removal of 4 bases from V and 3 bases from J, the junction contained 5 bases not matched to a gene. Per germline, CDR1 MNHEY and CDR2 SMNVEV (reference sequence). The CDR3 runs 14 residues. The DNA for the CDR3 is TGTGCCAGCAGTTACGACGGGGGGGACTACGAGCAGTACTTC. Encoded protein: CASSYDGGDYEQYF.

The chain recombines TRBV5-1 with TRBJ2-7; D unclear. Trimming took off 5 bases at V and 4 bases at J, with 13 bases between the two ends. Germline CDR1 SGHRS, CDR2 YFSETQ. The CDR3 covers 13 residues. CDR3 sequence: CASRDVPAYEQYF. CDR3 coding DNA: TGCGCCAGCAGGGACGTTCCGGCGTACGAGCAGTACTTC.

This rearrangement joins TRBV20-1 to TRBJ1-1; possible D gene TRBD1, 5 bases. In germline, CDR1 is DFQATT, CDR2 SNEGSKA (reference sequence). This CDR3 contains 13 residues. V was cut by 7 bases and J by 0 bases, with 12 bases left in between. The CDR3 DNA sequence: TGCAGTGTTCTACTGGGGGTGAACACTGAAGCTTTCTTT. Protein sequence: CSVLLGVNTEAFF.

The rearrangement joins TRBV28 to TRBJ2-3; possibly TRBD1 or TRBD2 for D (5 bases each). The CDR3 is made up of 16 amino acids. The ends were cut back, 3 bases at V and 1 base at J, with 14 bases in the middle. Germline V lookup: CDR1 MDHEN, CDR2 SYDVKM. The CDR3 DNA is TGTGCCAGCAGTTTCCCGGGACCTGCGGGCACAGATACGCAGTATTTT. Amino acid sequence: CASSFPGPAGTDTQYF.

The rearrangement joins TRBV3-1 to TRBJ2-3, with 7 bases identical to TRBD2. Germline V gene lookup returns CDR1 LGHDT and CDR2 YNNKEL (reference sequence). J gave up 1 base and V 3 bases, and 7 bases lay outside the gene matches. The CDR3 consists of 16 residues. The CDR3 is CASSQRGGGGTDTQYF. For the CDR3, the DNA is TGTGCCAGCAGCCAGAGAGGCGGGGGTGGCACAGATACGCAGTATTTT.

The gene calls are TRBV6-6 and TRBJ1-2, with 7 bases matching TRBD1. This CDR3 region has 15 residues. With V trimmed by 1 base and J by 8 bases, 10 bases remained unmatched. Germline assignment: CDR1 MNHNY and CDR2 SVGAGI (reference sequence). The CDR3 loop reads CASSYYPGQMEGYTF. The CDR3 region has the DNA TGTGCCAGCAGTTACTACCCGGGACAGATGGAGGGCTACACCTTC.

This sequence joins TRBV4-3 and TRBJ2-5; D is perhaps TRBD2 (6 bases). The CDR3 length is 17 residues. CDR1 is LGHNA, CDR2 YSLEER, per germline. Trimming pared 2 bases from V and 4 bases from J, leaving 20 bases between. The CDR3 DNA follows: TGCGCCAGCAGCCAACAGATAGGTTGGGGGGTAGGAGAGACCCAGTACTTC. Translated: CASSQQIGWGVGETQYF.

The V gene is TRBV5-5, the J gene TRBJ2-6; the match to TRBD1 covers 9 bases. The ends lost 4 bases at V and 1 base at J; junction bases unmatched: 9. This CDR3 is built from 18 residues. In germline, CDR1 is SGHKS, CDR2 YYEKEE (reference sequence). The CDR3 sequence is CASSRWRTGESGANVLTF. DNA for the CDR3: TGTGCCAGCAGCCGTTGGCGGACAGGGGAGTCTGGGGCCAACGTCCTGACTTTC.

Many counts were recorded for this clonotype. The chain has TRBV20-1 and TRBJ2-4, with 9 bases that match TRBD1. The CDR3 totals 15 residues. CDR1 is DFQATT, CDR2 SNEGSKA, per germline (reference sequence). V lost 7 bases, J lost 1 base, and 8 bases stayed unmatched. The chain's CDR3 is CSERGQGWAKNIQYF. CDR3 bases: TGCAGTGAAAGAGGACAGGGGTGGGCCAAAAACATTCAGTACTTC.